A selection of T cell receptor beta chains follows, all from one sample in a study of CD4 T cells in relation to SARS-CoV-2 and coronaviruses. The data were produced by immunoSEQ multiplex PCR, yet TCRdb's version contains in-frame clones alone and is incomplete. The sample records about 41,000 clones, around 82% being singletons. Antigens for these TCRs are unknown. Sequenced material: naive CD4+ T cells from PBMCs, cultured in vitro. The origin of the receptors is an adult with COVID-19. CDR3s include the opening cysteine and the closing phenylalanine or tryptophan. The D gene is left open where the match is weak. Clone size, where shown, is once, few, many, or a class for clones that have expanded.

-,few,TRBV4-2,TRBJ2-3,TGTGCCAGCAGCCAAGGTAGGGGAGGTGCGCAGTATTTT,CASSQGRGGAQYF
TRBD2,-,TRBV24-1,TRBJ2-1,TGTGCCACCAGTGCTGCGGGAGGCCTCAATGAGCAGTTCTTC,CATSAAGGLNEQFF
TRBD2,-,TRBV4-2,TRBJ2-1,TGTGCCAGCAGCCAAGGAGCGGGGAATGAGCAGTTCTTC,CASSQGAGNEQFF
-,once,TRBV19,TRBJ1-1,TGTGCCAGTAGCCGACTCGGGCAGGTTGGGAACACTGAAGCTTTCTTT,CASSRLGQVGNTEAFF
-,-,TRBV5-6,TRBJ2-1,TGTGCCAGCAGCTTAGGTAATGAGCAGTTCTTC,CASSLGNEQFF
-,-,TRBV5-6,TRBJ2-7,TGTGCCAGCAGCCGATATCGTAGGGGCTCCTACGAGCAGTACTTC,CASSRYRRGSYEQYF
-,-,TRBV9,TRBJ1-4,TGTGCCAGCAGCGTAGGTCCAACAACTAATGAAAAACTGTTTTTT,CASSVGPTTNEKLFF
-,-,TRBV10-3,TRBJ2-2,TGTGCCATCAGTGAGTCTCCGGGACAGAACACCGGGGAGCTGTTTTTT,CAISESPGQNTGELFF
-,-,TRBV4-1,TRBJ1-3,TGCGCCAGCAGCCAAGACGGCTCCCGCGGAAACACCATATATTTT,CASSQDGSRGNTIYF
-,-,TRBV10-3,TRBJ1-6,TGTGCCATCAGTGAAGGTGGCAGGGTTGGATCACCCCTCCACTTT,CAISEGGRVGSPLHF
-,-,TRBV7-8,TRBJ2-7,TGTGCCAGCAGCTCCCAGCCAGGGAAATCCTACGAGCAGTACTTC,CASSSQPGKSYEQYF
TRBD1,-,TRBV4-1,TRBJ2-6,TGCGCCAGCAGCCAAGATCTTGGACAGGGGTCTGGGGCCAACGTCCTGACTTTC,CASSQDLGQGSGANVLTF
TRBD2,-,TRBV7-9,TRBJ2-3,TGTGCCAGCAGCCTAACGGGACTAGGAACAGATACGCAGTATTTT,CASSLTGLGTDTQYF
TRBD1,-,TRBV7-9,TRBJ2-1,TGTGCCAGCAGCTTAGCGACAGGGTGGTCCTACAATGAGCAGTTCTTC,CASSLATGWSYNEQFF
-,once,TRBV6-1,TRBJ1-2,TGTGCCAGCAGTGAAGAGACGGTGAACTATGGCTACACCTTC,CASSEETVNYGYTF
-,-,TRBV4-2,TRBJ2-3,TGTGCCAGCAGCCAAGAGTGGGCGGGGACAGATACGCAGTATTTT,CASSQEWAGTDTQYF
-,-,TRBV24-1,TRBJ2-2,TGTGCCACCAGTGACTACCCTGACACCGGGGAGCTGTTTTTT,CATSDYPDTGELFF
TRBD1,-,TRBV18,TRBJ2-3,TGTGCCAGCTCACCACTTACCGGGACAGGCACAGATACGCAGTATTTT,CASSPLTGTGTDTQYF
-,few,TRBV18,TRBJ1-2,TGTGCCAGCTCACCAAATTTGGGACTTTATGGCTACACCTTC,CASSPNLGLYGYTF
TRBD1,-,TRBV18,TRBJ2-1,TGTGCCAGCTCACCACTAGGGACAGGGTGGATTAATGAGCAGTTCTTC,CASSPLGTGWINEQFF
-,-,TRBV3-1/TRBV3-2,TRBJ2-2,TGTGCCAGCAGCCAAACCCGAACCGGGGAGCTGTTTTTT,CASSQTRTGELFF
TRBD2,few,TRBV7-2,TRBJ2-3,TGTGCCAGCAGCCAACGGGACTACACCCACACTAGCACAGATACGCAGTATTTT,CASSQRDYTHTSTDTQYF
TRBD1,-,TRBV7-3,TRBJ2-5,TGTGCCAGCAGCCTCCTCGGCAGGGGGCAGGGCGGCCCTGGCCACCAAGAGACCCAGTACTTC,CASSLLGRGQGGPGHQETQYF
-,few,TRBV6-2/TRBV6-3,TRBJ2-1,TGTGCCAGCAGATACGGTACCGATGAGCAGTTCTTC,CASRYGTDEQFF
TRBD1,-,TRBV5-4,TRBJ2-2,TGTGCCAGCAGCATCGACAGGGGGACATTAGGGGAGGAGCTGTTTTTT,CASSIDRGTLGEELFF
-,once,TRBV27,TRBJ2-1,TGTGCCAGCAGTTATTCGGGACTGCACAATGAGCAGTTCTTC,CASSYSGLHNEQFF
-,once,TRBV4-1,TRBJ2-6,TGCGCCAGCAGCCAAGAATCCCCAGGGAGTGGGGCCAACGTCCTGACTTTC,CASSQESPGSGANVLTF
-,-,TRBV28,TRBJ2-2,TGTGCCAGCATCCCTCGAACTCGGCTCGGCGGGGAGCTGTTTTTT,CASIPRTRLGGELFF
-,-,TRBV28,TRBJ1-5,TGTGCCAGCAGTTCAACCCGAGACCCCCGTCCCAGCAATCAGCCCCAGCATTTT,CASSSTRDPRPSNQPQHF
TRBD2,-,TRBV11-2,TRBJ2-7,TGTGCCAGCAGCTTATTATTTATGGCGGGAGGCCGGAGATCCTACGAGCAGTACTTC,CASSLLFMAGGRRSYEQYF
TRBD2,-,TRBV5-4,TRBJ2-5,TGTGCCAGCAGCGCGCAATGGACTAGCGGACAAGAGACCCAGTACTTC,CASSAQWTSGQETQYF
TRBD2,few,TRBV2,TRBJ2-1,TGTGCCAGCAGCCAGCCGGGAGGGCCGGTCAATGAGCAGTTCTTC,CASSQPGGPVNEQFF
-,-,TRBV7-9,TRBJ2-3,TGTGCCAGCACGACGGATAGCACAGATACGCAGTATTTT,CASTTDSTDTQYF
-,-,TRBV2,TRBJ1-4,TGTGCCAGCACCCAAGAGGCAGGCATTGCAACTAATGAAAAACTGTTTTTT,CASTQEAGIATNEKLFF
TRBD1,-,TRBV28,TRBJ1-6,TGTGCCAGCAGTTTCGGACAGGGGGCTTGGTCACCCCTCCACTTT,CASSFGQGAWSPLHF
-,-,TRBV5-1,TRBJ2-1,TGCGCCAGCAGCTTGTACCCCCAACAGGGTGGGGGGTTGAGGGTTCAGAAGGTGCAGTTCTTC,CASSLYPQQGGGLRVQKVQFF
TRBD1,-,TRBV6-4,TRBJ2-3,TGTGCCAGCAGTGGGACAGGGGGAACAGATACGCAGTATTTT,CASSGTGGTDTQYF
-,-,TRBV6-5,TRBJ2-7,TGTGCCAGCAGTTCAGGGATTCCCTACGAGCAGTACTTC,CASSSGIPYEQYF
TRBD2,-,TRBV30,TRBJ2-3,TGTGCCTGGTCACGTGGACTAGCGGGAGGATGGGATACGCAGTATTTT,CAWSRGLAGGWDTQYF
TRBD2,-,TRBV24-1,TRBJ2-3,TGTGCCACCAGTGATCGGGGGGACAGCACAGATACGCAGTATTTT,CATSDRGDSTDTQYF
-,-,TRBV19,TRBJ2-1,TGTGCCAGTAGTATCGGAAGGAGGAGAATCGATGAGCAGTTCTTC,CASSIGRRRIDEQFF
TRBD1,-,TRBV7-2,TRBJ2-7,TGTGCCAGCAGCCCATGGGCCAGGACAGGGGTCAACGAGCAGTACTTC,CASSPWARTGVNEQYF
TRBD2,once,TRBV10-3,TRBJ2-1,TGTGCCATCAGTTCCAGCGGGAGGGATTTATCCTACAATGAGCAGTTCTTC,CAISSSGRDLSYNEQFF
TRBD2,-,TRBV5-4,TRBJ2-3,TGTGCCAGCAGCCTGACTAGCGGGAGATTTGCAGATACGCAGTATTTT,CASSLTSGRFADTQYF
TRBD2,-,TRBV27,TRBJ2-7,TGTGCCAGCAGCCGACTAGCGGGCCTATACGAGCAGTACTTC,CASSRLAGLYEQYF
-,once,TRBV6-6,TRBJ2-1,TGTGCCAGCACACAAGCAGCCCCAGAGCAGTTCTTC,CASTQAAPEQFF
TRBD1,-,TRBV3-1/TRBV3-2,TRBJ2-3,TGTGCCAGCAGCCTTCGGGACAGGGGTGGCGATACGCAGTATTTT,CASSLRDRGGDTQYF
TRBD2,-,TRBV4-2,TRBJ2-7,TGTGCCAGCAGCCAAGATCGACTAGCGGGAGGGCCTTTCAACGACGAGCAGTACTTC,CASSQDRLAGGPFNDEQYF